Shown below are 17 T cell receptor beta chains from a single sample sequenced in a study of T-cell reconstitution after alpha-beta-depleted transplantation in children. The library targeted TCRbeta and was prepared with unique molecular identifiers. From the PCR reads, TCRdb called clonotypes with MiXCR, one entry per CDR3 protein. The sample comprises around 380,000 distinct CDR3 sequences, 11% of which are singletons, and 5% to 6.5% rests with the top ten. The sequencing used PBMCs from the stem cell graft donor, collected from the stem cell graft. The receptors come from a human donor who donated a stem cell graft to a child with acute myeloid leukemia.

This clonotype was found a few times. V usage is TRBV20-1 and J usage is TRBJ2-7; 8 nucleotides align to TRBD2. The CDR3 extends over 15 amino acids. From germline, CDR1 is DFQATT and CDR2 SNEGSKA (reference sequence). Trimming cost V 0 bases and J 5 bases; bases outside gene matches: 9. In DNA, the CDR3 is TGCAGTGCTAGAGATGCGACTAGCGCCCGTGACGAGCAGTACTTC. Translated, it gives CSARDATSARDEQYF.

This clonotype was counted ten times or more. The CDR3 loop is CASRPLGQGTGYTF. CDR3 DNA sequence: TGTGCCAGCAGGCCTCTGGGACAGGGGACAGGCTACACCTTC. This chain uses TRBV2 with TRBJ1-2, with 10 bases matching TRBD1. The junction had 9 bases not matched to a gene; V was cut back by 6 bases and J by 8 bases. CDR1 is SNHLY, CDR2 FYNNEI, per germline. The CDR3 runs to 14 residues.

This clonotype was detected only a few times. The chain employs TRBV12-3 or TRBV12-4 and TRBJ2-4; the D gene is possibly TRBD2 (7 bases). V was shortened by 3 bases and J by 3 bases, with 12 bases between the two germline ends. This CDR3 comprises 15 residues. The CDR3 DNA follows: TGTGCCAGCAGTTTGGCAGGGGACTACAAAAACATTCAGTACTTC. Its protein is CASSLAGDYKNIQYF.

The chain joins TRBV27 to TRBJ2-7; tentatively, D is TRBD1 (6 bases). Trimming removed 5 bases at V and 1 base at J, with 15 bases between. Germline V CDR1 and CDR2: MNHEY, SMNVEV (reference sequence). The CDR3 is 15 amino acids. CDR3 nucleotide sequence: TGTGCCAGCAGTCGATACCGGGACACATCCTACGAGCAGTACTTC. Protein: CASSRYRDTSYEQYF.

The chain combines TRBV4-2 with TRBJ2-2; TRBD2 matches at 10 bases. The CDR3 covers 19 residues. Germline CDR1 reads LGHNA; CDR2 reads YNFKEQ. The V and J ends lost 1 base and 4 bases, in that order; junction bases with no gene match: 12. The CDR3 nucleotides are TGTGCCAGCAGCCAAGCTCCGACGTTTAGCGGGGGGCTCACCGGGGAGCTGTTTTTT. Amino acid sequence: CASSQAPTFSGGLTGELFF.

The chain has TRBV29-1 and TRBJ2-7; D is perhaps TRBD1 (5 bases). Trimming removed 2 bases from V and 7 bases from J, with 9 bases in between. CDR1 SQVTM and CDR2 ANQGSEA come from the germline V gene. The CDR3 consists of 11 residues. The CDR3 is CSVEQGREQYV. CDR3 nucleotides: TGCAGCGTTGAACAGGGCCGGGAGCAGTACGTC.

This clonotype was detected many times. The CDR3 protein is CASSLVGESYNEQFF. In DNA form, the CDR3 reads TGCGCCAGCAGCTTGGTGGGTGAATCCTACAATGAGCAGTTCTTC. The rearrangement links TRBV5-1 to TRBJ2-1; D ambiguous. Trimming removed 0 bases from V and 1 base from J, with 8 bases in between. CDR3 length: 15 residues. Germline assignment: CDR1 SGHRS and CDR2 YFSETQ.

This chain joins TRBV2 and TRBJ2-1; D not certain. The CDR3 is 15 amino acids. The germline CDR1 and CDR2 sequences are SNHLY and FYNNEI. Trimming removed 2 bases from V and 0 bases from J, with 8 bases in between. The CDR3 DNA reads TGTGCCAGCAGTGAAAGGATCCTCTCCTACAATGAGCAGTTCTTC. Its translation is CASSERILSYNEQFF.

The chain employs TRBV6-6 and TRBJ2-6; D is unresolved. There are 13 residues in the CDR3. Germline values: CDR1 MNHNY, CDR2 SVGAGI (reference sequence). The V end lost 6 bases, the J end lost 2 bases, and 5 bases lay between the germline ends. The CDR3 loop is CASRHTGANVLTF. The CDR3 region has the DNA TGTGCCAGCAGGCATACTGGGGCCAACGTCCTGACTTTC.

V and J are TRBV11-2 and TRBJ2-6; D may be TRBD1 (5 bases). CDR1 SGHAT and CDR2 FQNNGV come from the germline V gene. CDR3 length: 18 residues. V was pared by 4 bases and J by 2 bases, with 18 bases between. CDR3 amino acids: CASSSRTLGIAGANVLTF. CDR3 bases: TGTGCCAGCAGCTCTAGGACACTCGGCATTGCTGGGGCCAACGTCCTGACTTTC.

This chain joins TRBV18 and TRBJ2-2, with TRBD2 identical over 9 bases. CDR1 is KGHSH and CDR2 is LQKENI in the germline V gene. The CDR3 runs 16 residues. V lost 2 bases to trimming and J lost 6 bases; unmatched junction nucleotides: 7. Here the CDR3 DNA reads TGTGCCAGCTCACCAGAGAGCGGGGGGACGTCCGGGGAGCTGTTTTTT. This translates into CASSPESGGTSGELFF.

This chain links TRBV7-9 with TRBJ2-1; 11 bases fit TRBD2. Germline V CDR1 and CDR2: SEHNR, FQNEAQ (reference sequence). With 3 bases clipped from V and 9 bases from J, the junction kept 4 bases outside the gene matches. The CDR3 is 14 residues long. Here the CDR3 reads CASSFLAGGVEQFF. In nucleotides, the CDR3 is TGTGCCAGCAGCTTCCTAGCGGGAGGAGTTGAGCAGTTCTTC.

The gene calls are TRBV6-5 and TRBJ1-1, with 7 bases matching TRBD1. V trimming: 2 bases; J trimming: 10 bases; junction bases outside the gene matches: 4. The CDR3 is made up of 12 amino acids. Germline CDR1 is MNHEY and CDR2 is SVGAGI. CDR3 in DNA: TGTGCCAGCAGTTACCCAGGGGGAGTAGCTTTCTTT. Its translation: CASSYPGGVAFF.

The V call is TRBV3-1, the J call TRBJ1-2; no firm D call. The CDR3 is made up of 12 amino acids. Between the trimmed V and J ends, which lost 0 bases and 7 bases, there was a span of 6 bases. CDR1 and CDR2 from the germline V gene are LGHDT and YNNKEL (reference sequence). CDR3 bases: TGTGCCAGCAGCCAAGAAGGCGGTGGCTACACCTTC. Translating it yields CASSQEGGGYTF.

This clonotype occurred a few times. This chain links TRBV20-1 with TRBJ1-2; D possibly corresponds to TRBD1 (5 bases). The CDR3 is 12 amino acids. V lost 4 bases, J lost 4 bases, and 10 bases lay in between. The germline V gene encodes CDR1 DFQATT and CDR2 SNEGSKA (reference sequence). CDR3 sequence (DNA): TGCAGTGCTACCTGGGACCTCTATGGCTACACCTTC. It specifies CSATWDLYGYTF.

The rearrangement uses TRBV4-1 and TRBJ1-2, with D unclear. CDR1 is MGHRA and CDR2 is YSYEKL in the germline V gene. CDR3 length equals 12 residues. Trimming removed 1 base from V and 7 bases from J, with 7 bases in between. DNA for the CDR3: TGCGCCAGCAGCCAAGCCGGGTCTGGCTACACCTTC. Residues: CASSQAGSGYTF.

This clonotype was detected a few times. The V and J genes are TRBV10-3 and TRBJ2-7; D is possibly TRBD2 (6 bases). CDR3 length: 13 residues. The V and J ends lost 6 bases and 2 bases respectively, with 11 bases between them. From germline, CDR1 is ENHRY and CDR2 SYGVKD. The CDR3 here is CAIRGGLTYEQYV. CDR3 nucleotides: TGTGCCATCAGGGGGGGATTAACCTACGAGCAGTACGTC.